This TCR beta chain derives from a study of blood T cell repertoires in COVID-19. Study summary: Samples representing acute and convalescent COVID-19 were sourced from the United States, Italy and Spain. Nucleic acid was either cDNA or gDNA, and it came from T cells, B-cell-depleted T cells, or PBMCs.

J was trimmed by 7 bases and V by 4 bases; bases with no gene match: 8. Germline values: CDR1 LGHNA, CDR2 YNFKEQ. The CDR3 extends over 15 amino acids. As processed by the authors: For nucleated cells, counts were estimated from reference gene primer amplification. The method was immunoSEQ multiplex PCR; TCRdb's version includes in-frame clones alone and lacks a portion of them. V and J calls and clone size are as listed in that table; D and trimming were resolved from the DNA. The sample carries roughly 220,000 clones, just over 85% recorded once. The chain recombines TRBV4-2 with TRBJ2-3; 10 bases fit TRBD2. The receptor's source is a man aged 25-45 years who had recovered from COVID-19. The sequenced material came from peripheral blood. The CDR3 bases are TGTGCCAGCAGCCCTGAAGCGGGGGGGCTGCATACGCAGTATTTT. Its protein product is CASSPEAGGLHTQYF.